A few counts support the clone carrying this TCR beta chain. V was trimmed by 1 base and J by 0 bases, leaving 7 bases between them. CDR1 and CDR2 from the germline V gene are MNHEY and SVGEGT. The CDR3 contains 14 residues. Scientists amplified the TCR beta CDR3 regions from RNA transcripts. Second-round multiplex PCR came after first-round RT-PCR with HTBI primers. A single record per CDR3 protein comes from TCRdb applying MiXCR to the multiplex PCR reads. The data show 200,000 to 250,000 distinct CDR3 sequences, 25% to 30% seen once. These data are taken from a study of Graves' ophthalmopathy and Graves' hyperthyroidism.

V and J are TRBV6-2 or TRBV6-3 and TRBJ2-7; no clear D gene. The sequencing sample was made of peripheral blood. The receptor was derived from a man aged 45-60 years with Graves' ophthalmopathy. The CDR3 coding sequence is TGTGCCAGCAGTTACTTGAGAAGCTCCTACGAGCAGTACTTC. Its translation: CASSYLRSSYEQYF.